A single sample is the source of the 18 T cell receptor beta chains below, sequenced in a study of chemoradiotherapy in HPV16-positive cancers. Assay used: immunoSEQ multiplex PCR; TCRdb lists only in-frame clones, some missing. Of 2,500 to 3,000 clones listed, 85% are singletons. Sequencing was performed on blood, taken from a patient who underwent chemoradiotherapy. These receptors all stem from a human donor with HPV-associated anogenital cancer.

The chain carries TRBV9 and TRBJ1-5; D not certain. Deletions cut 0 bases from V and 3 bases from J, with 7 bases between. Germline loops: CDR1 SGDLS, CDR2 YYNGEE. CDR3 size: 14 residues. The CDR3 nucleotides read TGTGCCAGCAGCGTAGGAAGGGCCAATCAGCCCCAGCATTTT. Protein product: CASSVGRANQPQHF.

This clone appeared a single time. A read error may account for a junction end that differs from germline. V is TRBV30 and J is TRBJ1-5, with D perhaps TRBD1 (5 bases). This CDR3 contains 15 residues. Germline CDR1 is GTSNPN and CDR2 is SVGIG (reference sequence). As DNA, the CDR3 is TGTGCCCGGAGTTATCGTGGAGGGGGCAATCAGCCCCAGCATTTT. It translates to CARSYRGGGNQPQHF. The full variable domain, completed using reference TRBV30 and TRBJ1-5, is SQTIHQWPATLVQPVGSPLSLECTVEGTSNPNLYWYRQAAGRGLQLLFYSVGIGQISSEVPQNLSASRPQDRQFILSSKKLLLSDSGFYLCARSYRGGGNQPQHFGDGTRLSIL.

The chain recombines TRBV15 with TRBJ2-5, with D unclear. The germline V gene encodes CDR1 LNHNV and CDR2 YYDKDF (reference sequence). The CDR3 is 13 amino acids. V was pared by 3 bases and J by 4 bases, with 9 bases between. The CDR3 region has the DNA TGTGCCACCAGCAGGATAGCCGGAGAGACCCAGTACTTC. As protein: CATSRIAGETQYF. The full variable domain, completed using reference TRBV15 and TRBJ2-5, is DAMVIQNPRYQVTQFGKPVTLSCSQTLNHNVMYWYQQKSSQAPKLLFHYYDKDFNNEADTPDNFQSRRPNTSFCFLDIRSPGLGDTAMYLCATSRIAGETQYFGPGTRLLVL.

The rearrangement joins TRBV4-2 to TRBJ1-4; D uncertain. The V end lost 0 bases, the J end lost 5 bases, and 4 bases lay between the germline ends. Germline V lookup: CDR1 LGHNA, CDR2 YNFKEQ. This CDR3 is built from 13 residues. The CDR3 DNA reads TGTGCCAGCAGCCAAGACTTGAATGAAAAACTGTTTTTT. Its protein is CASSQDLNEKLFF.

The count of this clone is one. The genes are TRBV30 and TRBJ2-7, with 9 nucleotides matching TRBD1. Germline-derived CDR1 and CDR2 are GTSNPN and SVGIG (reference sequence). This CDR3 is built from 14 residues. The ends lost 1 base at V and 5 bases at J; junction bases unmatched: 6. The CDR3 loop reads CAWSEIGTGNEQYF. The CDR3 DNA reads as TGTGCCTGGAGTGAAATCGGGACAGGGAACGAGCAGTACTTC.

The chain employs TRBV6-6 and TRBJ2-7; a possible D gene is TRBD1 (6 bases). CDR3 length: 15 amino acids. Germline-derived CDR1 and CDR2 are MNHNY and SVGAGI (reference sequence). Trimming took 7 bases from V and 3 from J, leaving 19 bases between them. This CDR3 is CASTPPRGHRYEQYV. The DNA for the CDR3 is TGTGCCAGCACCCCCCCACGGGGACACCGCTACGAGCAGTACGTC.

CDR3 region: CASSEALETSNYGYTF. The CDR3 region has the DNA TGTGCCAGCAGTGAAGCGCTGGAGACTTCCAACTATGGCTACACCTTC. This sequence joins TRBV6-1 and TRBJ1-2; no definite D call. The CDR3 runs to 16 residues. In germline, CDR1 is MNHNS, CDR2 SASEGT. V shed 0 bases and J shed 2 bases, with 13 bases lying between them.

This chain uses TRBV21-1 with TRBJ1-3; the table assigns TRBD1, which was not confirmed against the DNA. TRBV21-1 constitutes a pseudogene. The CDR3 has 15 amino acids. DNA for the CDR3: TGTGCCAGCAGCAGTCACAGGGGGCCTGGAAACACCATATATTTT. Its translation: CASSSHRGPGNTIYF.

V is TRBV4-2 and J is TRBJ2-6, with 7 bases that match TRBD2. This CDR3 comprises 17 residues. The V gene's germline CDR1 is LGHNA and CDR2 YNFKEQ. J was trimmed by 4 bases and V by 4 bases; bases with no gene match: 10. CDR3 sequence (DNA): TGTGCCAGCAGCCCGGGAGGAGCGGGAAACGGGGCCAACGTCCTGACTTTC. Protein product: CASSPGGAGNGANVLTF.

The rearrangement uses TRBV29-1 and TRBJ2-5; 7 nucleotides line up with TRBD2. V shed 3 bases, J shed 5 bases, and the junction held 9 bases outside the gene matches. The CDR3 spans 14 residues. Germline V gene data show CDR1 as SQVTM and CDR2 as ANQGSEA. Here the CDR3 reads CSVEGGLGVETQYF. Here the CDR3 DNA reads TGCAGCGTTGAGGGAGGACTAGGGGTCGAGACCCAGTACTTC.

The chain joins TRBV9 to TRBJ1-1; 10 bases line up with TRBD1. V was clipped by 3 bases and J by 3 bases; unmatched bases: 8. Per germline, CDR1 SGDLS and CDR2 YYNGEE. This CDR3 comprises 16 residues. The CDR3 DNA follows: TGTGCCAGCAGCGGTGGGACAGGGGACTACTACACTGAAGCTTTCTTT. Its translation: CASSGGTGDYYTEAFF.

The gene calls are TRBV6-1 and TRBJ1-5, with 8 bases fitting TRBD1. Germline CDR1 MNHNS, CDR2 SASEGT. V was pared by 2 bases and J by 3 bases, with 12 bases of the junction left unmatched. The CDR3 covers 18 residues. Here the CDR3 reads CASSEWTRLGQDNQPQHF. Written as DNA, the CDR3 is TGTGCCAGCAGTGAATGGACCCGACTGGGACAGGACAATCAGCCCCAGCATTTT.

The genes are TRBV7-9 and TRBJ2-5; 8 nucleotides align to TRBD2. Trimming at V came to 6 bases and at J to 2 bases, leaving 17 bases not matched to a gene. The CDR3 is made up of 18 amino acids. Germline CDR1 and CDR2: SEHNR and FQNEAQ (reference sequence). This CDR3 is CASRPPVGRSGGQETQYF. DNA for the CDR3: TGTGCCAGCAGACCCCCGGTTGGCCGGAGCGGGGGACAAGAGACCCAGTACTTC.

The chain carries TRBV14 and TRBJ2-5, with D hard to call. V lost 0 bases to trimming and J lost 6 bases, with 5 bases between them. Germline V gene data show CDR1 as SGHDN and CDR2 as FVKESK. The CDR3 contains 12 residues. The CDR3: CASSQDRKTQYF. CDR3 nucleotide sequence: TGTGCCAGCAGCCAAGATAGGAAGACCCAGTACTTC. The variable domain in full, completed from reference TRBV14 and TRBJ2-5, reads EAGVTQFPSHSVIEKGQTVTLRCDPISGHDNLYWYRRVMGKEIKFLLHFVKESKQDESGMPNNRFLAERTGGTYSTLKVQPAELEDSGVYFCASSQDRKTQYFGPGTRLLVL.

The chain couples TRBV7-2 to TRBJ1-5, with D tentatively TRBD1 (5 bases). Germline V lookup: CDR1 SGHTA, CDR2 FQGNSA. V shed 6 bases and J shed 1 base, with 13 bases lying between them. CDR3 length: 15 residues. The CDR3 reads CASRLDSASNQPQHF. The CDR3 DNA reads TGTGCCAGCAGGCTCGACAGCGCAAGCAATCAGCCCCAGCATTTT.

V and J are TRBV9 and TRBJ2-2; 7 bases align to TRBD2. This CDR3 contains 17 residues. CDR1 is SGDLS and CDR2 is YYNGEE in the germline V gene. J gave up 1 base and V 0 bases, and 6 bases lay outside the gene matches. The CDR3 reads CASSVVGLAENTGELFF. The CDR3, as DNA: TGTGCCAGCAGCGTAGTGGGGCTAGCGGAGAACACCGGGGAGCTGTTTTTT. Looking up the rest from reference TRBV9 and TRBJ2-2 gives the full variable domain: DSGVTQTPKHLITATGQRVTLRCSPRSGDLSVYWYQQSLDQGLQFLIQYYNGEERAKGNILERFSAQQFPDLHSELNLSSLELGDSALYFCASSVVGLAENTGELFFGEGSRLTVL.

The rearrangement joins TRBV5-4 to TRBJ2-3; D may be TRBD1 or TRBD2 (5 bases each). This CDR3 comprises 15 residues. Trimming took off 4 bases at V and 1 base at J, with 13 bases between the two ends. Germline CDR1 reads SGHNT; CDR2 reads YYREEE (reference sequence). The CDR3 coding sequence is TGTGCCAGCAGCCTAGGGACGGATGGCACAGATACGCAGTATTTT. Translating it yields CASSLGTDGTDTQYF.

The CDR3 DNA follows: TGTGCCAGCAGCCCCCGACTAGCGGGTGTTAATTACAATGAGCAGTTCTTC. Translated, it gives CASSPRLAGVNYNEQFF. V gene TRBV11-2 combines with J gene TRBJ2-1; TRBD2 aligns across 10 bases. This CDR3 has 17 amino acids. Germline lookup yields CDR1 SGHAT and CDR2 FQNNGV. Germline trimming cut 5 bases from V and 4 bases from J; bases unmatched to any gene: 11.